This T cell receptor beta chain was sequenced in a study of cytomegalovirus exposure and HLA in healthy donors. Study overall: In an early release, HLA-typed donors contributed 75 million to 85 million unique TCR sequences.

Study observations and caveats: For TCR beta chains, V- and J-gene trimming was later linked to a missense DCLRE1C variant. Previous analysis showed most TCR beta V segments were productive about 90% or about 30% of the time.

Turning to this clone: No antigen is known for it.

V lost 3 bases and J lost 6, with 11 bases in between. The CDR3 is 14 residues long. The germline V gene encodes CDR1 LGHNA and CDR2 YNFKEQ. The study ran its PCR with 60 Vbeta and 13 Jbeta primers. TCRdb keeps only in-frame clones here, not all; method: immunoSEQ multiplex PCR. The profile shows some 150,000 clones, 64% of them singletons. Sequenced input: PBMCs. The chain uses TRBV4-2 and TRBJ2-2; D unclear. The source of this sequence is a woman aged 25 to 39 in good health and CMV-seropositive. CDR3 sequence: CASSQEIRSGELFF. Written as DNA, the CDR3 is TGTGCCAGCAGCCAGGAGATTAGGTCCGGGGAGCTGTTTTTT.